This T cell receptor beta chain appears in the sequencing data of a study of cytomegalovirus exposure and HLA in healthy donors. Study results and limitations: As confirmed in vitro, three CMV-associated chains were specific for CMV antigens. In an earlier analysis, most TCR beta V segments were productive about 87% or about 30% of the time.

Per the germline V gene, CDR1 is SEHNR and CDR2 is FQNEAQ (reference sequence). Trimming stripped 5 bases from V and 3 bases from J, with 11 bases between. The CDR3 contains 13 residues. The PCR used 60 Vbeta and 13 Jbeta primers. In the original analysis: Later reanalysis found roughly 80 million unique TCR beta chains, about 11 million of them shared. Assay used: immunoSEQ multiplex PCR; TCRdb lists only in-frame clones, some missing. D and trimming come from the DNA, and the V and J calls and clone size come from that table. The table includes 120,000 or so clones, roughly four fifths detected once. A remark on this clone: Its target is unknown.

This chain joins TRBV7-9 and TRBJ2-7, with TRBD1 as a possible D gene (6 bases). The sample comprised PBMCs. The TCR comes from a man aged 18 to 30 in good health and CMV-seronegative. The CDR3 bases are TGTGCCAGCAGCCTGGACAGCTACTACGAGCAGTACTTC. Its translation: CASSLDSYYEQYF.